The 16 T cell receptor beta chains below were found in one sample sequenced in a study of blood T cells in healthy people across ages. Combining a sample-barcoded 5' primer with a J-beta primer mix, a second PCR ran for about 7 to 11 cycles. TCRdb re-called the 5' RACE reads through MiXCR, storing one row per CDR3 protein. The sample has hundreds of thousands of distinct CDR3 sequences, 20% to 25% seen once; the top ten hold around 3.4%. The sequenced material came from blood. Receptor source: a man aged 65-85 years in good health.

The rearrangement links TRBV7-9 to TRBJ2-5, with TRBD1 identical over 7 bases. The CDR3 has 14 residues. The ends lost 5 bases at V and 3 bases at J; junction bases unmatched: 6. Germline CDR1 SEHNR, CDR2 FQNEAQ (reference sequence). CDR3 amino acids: CASSADRWEETQYF. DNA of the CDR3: TGTGCCAGCAGCGCGGACAGGTGGGAAGAGACCCAGTACTTC.

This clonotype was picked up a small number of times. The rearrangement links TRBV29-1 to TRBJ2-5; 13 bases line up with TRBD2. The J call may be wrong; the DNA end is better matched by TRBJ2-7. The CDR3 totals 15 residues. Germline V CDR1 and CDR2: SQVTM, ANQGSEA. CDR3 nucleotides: TGCAGCGTTGAGGGGACTAGCGGGACTCGGTACGAGCAGTACTTC. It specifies CSVEGTSGTRYEQYF.

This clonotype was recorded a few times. The CDR3, as DNA: TGCAGCGCAGCTTCACCGGGATCCCAAGAGACCCAGTACTTC. It encodes CSAASPGSQETQYF. The V call is TRBV29-1, the J call TRBJ2-5; D is perhaps TRBD2 (5 bases). CDR1 and CDR2 (germline): SQVTM, ANQGSEA. The length of the CDR3 is 14 residues. With 7 bases removed from V and 1 base from J, the gap between germline ends came to 16 bases.

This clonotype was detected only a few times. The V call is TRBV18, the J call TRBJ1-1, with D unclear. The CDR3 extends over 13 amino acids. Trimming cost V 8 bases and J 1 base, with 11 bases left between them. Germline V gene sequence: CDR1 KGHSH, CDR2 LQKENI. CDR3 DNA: TGTGCCAGCCTCAGGTTAGCGAACACTGAAGCTTTCTTT. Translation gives CASLRLANTEAFF.

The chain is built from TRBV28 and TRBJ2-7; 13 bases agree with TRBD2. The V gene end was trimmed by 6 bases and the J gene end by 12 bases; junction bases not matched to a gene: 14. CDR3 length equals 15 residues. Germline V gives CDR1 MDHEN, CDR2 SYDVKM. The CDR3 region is CASSPTLAGGPGWYF. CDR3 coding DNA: TGTGCCAGCAGCCCTACACTAGCGGGAGGGCCTGGGTGGTACTTC. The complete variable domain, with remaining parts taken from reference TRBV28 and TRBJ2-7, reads DVKVTQSSRYLVKRTGEKVFLECVQDMDHENMFWYRQDPGLGLRLIYFSYDVKMKEKGDIPEGYSVSREKKERFSLILESASTNQTSMYLCASSPTLAGGPGWYFGPGTRLTVT.

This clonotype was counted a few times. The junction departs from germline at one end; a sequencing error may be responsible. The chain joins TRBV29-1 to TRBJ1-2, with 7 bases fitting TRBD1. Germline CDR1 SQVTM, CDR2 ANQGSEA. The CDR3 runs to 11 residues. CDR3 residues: CSVVDREQYAF. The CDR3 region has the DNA TGCAGCGTCGTAGACAGGGAACAATACGCCTTC. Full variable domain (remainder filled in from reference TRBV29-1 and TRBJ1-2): SAVISQKPSRDICQRGTSLTIQCQVDSQVTMMFWYRQQPGQSLTLIATANQGSEATYESGFVIDKFPISRPNLTFSTLTVSNMSPEDSSIYLCSVVDREQYAFGSGTRLTVV.

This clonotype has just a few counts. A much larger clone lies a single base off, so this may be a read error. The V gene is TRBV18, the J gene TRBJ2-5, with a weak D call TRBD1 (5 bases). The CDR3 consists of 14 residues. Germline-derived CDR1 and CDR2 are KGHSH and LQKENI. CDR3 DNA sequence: TGTGCCGGCTCACCTCGGGCAGGGTTAGAGACCCAGTACTTC. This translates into CAGSPRAGLETQYF.

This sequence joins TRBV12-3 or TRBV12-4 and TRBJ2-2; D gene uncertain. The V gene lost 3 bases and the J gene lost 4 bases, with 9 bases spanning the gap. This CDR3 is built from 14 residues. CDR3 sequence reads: CASSLRPTTGELFF. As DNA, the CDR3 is TGTGCCAGCAGTTTGCGCCCCACCACCGGGGAGCTGTTTTTT.

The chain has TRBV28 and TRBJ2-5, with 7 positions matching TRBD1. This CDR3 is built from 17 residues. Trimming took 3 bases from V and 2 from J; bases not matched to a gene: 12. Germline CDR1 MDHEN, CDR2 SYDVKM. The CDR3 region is CASSFPHFRDRQETQYF. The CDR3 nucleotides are TGTGCCAGCAGTTTCCCTCATTTCCGGGACAGACAAGAGACCCAGTACTTC.

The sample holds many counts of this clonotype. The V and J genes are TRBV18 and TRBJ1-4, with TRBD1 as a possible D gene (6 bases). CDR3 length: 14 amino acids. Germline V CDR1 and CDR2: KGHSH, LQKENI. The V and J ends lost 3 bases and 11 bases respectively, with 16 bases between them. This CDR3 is CASSPGQALTKLFF. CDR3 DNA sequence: TGTGCCAGCTCACCGGGACAAGCCCTTACGAAACTGTTTTTT.

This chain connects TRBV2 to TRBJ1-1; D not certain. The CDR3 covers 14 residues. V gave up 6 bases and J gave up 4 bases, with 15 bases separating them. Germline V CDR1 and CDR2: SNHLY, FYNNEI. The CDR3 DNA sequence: TGTGCCAGCAGGGCTAGGACCGTGTTCACTGAAGCTTTCTTT. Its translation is CASRARTVFTEAFF.

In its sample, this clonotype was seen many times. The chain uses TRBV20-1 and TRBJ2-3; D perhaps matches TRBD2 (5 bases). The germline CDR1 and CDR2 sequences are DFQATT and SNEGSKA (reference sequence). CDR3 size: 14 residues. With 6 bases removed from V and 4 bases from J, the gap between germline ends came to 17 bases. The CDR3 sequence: CSAARGAASDTQYF. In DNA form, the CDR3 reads TGCAGTGCCGCCCGGGGAGCAGCATCAGATACGCAGTATTTT.

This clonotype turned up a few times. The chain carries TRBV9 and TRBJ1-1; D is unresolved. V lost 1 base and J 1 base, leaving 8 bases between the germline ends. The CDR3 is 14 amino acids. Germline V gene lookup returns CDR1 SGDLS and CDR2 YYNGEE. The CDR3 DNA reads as TGTGCCAGCAGCGTAAAGGGTGAGAACACTGAAGCTTTCTTT. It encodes CASSVKGENTEAFF. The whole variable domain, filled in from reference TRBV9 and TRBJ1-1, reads DSGVTQTPKHLITATGQRVTLRCSPRSGDLSVYWYQQSLDQGLQFLIQYYNGEERAKGNILERFSAQQFPDLHSELNLSSLELGDSALYFCASSVKGENTEAFFGQGTRLTVV.

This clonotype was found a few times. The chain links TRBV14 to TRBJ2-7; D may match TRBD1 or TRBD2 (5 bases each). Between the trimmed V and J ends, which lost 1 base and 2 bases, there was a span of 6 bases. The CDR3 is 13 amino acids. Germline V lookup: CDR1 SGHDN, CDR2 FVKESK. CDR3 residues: CASSQVGPYEQYF. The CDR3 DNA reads TGTGCCAGCAGCCAAGTGGGACCCTACGAGCAGTACTTC.

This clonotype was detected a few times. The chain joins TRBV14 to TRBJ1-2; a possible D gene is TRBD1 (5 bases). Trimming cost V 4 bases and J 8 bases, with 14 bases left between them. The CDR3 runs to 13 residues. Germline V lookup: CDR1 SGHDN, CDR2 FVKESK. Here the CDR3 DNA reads TGTGCCAGCAGCCTGCGGGACGCTCGAGGCTACACCTTC. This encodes CASSLRDARGYTF.

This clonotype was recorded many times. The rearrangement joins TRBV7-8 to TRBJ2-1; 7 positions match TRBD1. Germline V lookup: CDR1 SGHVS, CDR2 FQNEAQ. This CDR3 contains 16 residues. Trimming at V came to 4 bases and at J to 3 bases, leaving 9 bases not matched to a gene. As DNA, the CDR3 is TGTGCCAGCAGCTCTAACAGGGGTAGGGACTACAATGAGCAGTTCTTC. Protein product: CASSSNRGRDYNEQFF.